These T cell receptor beta chains were read from a single sample in a study of blood T cell repertoires in COVID-19. Libraries were prepared by immunoSEQ multiplex PCR; TCRdb keeps only in-frame clonotypes and omits some of them. The sample carries roughly 230,000 clones, approximately 92% recorded once. Sequencing used peripheral blood. The source of these receptors is a woman aged 40 to 50 who had recovered from COVID-19. The CDR3 runs from the conserved cysteine through the conserved F or W. Each record gives: clone size, D gene, V gene, J gene, CDR3 protein, CDR3 DNA. A D gene is named only where the DNA matches it firmly. The size entry is marked missing in some rows and otherwise reads once, few, many or a size class.

size: NA; D: NA; V: TRBV6-2/TRBV6-3; J: TRBJ1-2; CDR3: CASSYGLEVAF; DNA: TGTGCCAGCAGTTACGGCCTGGAGGTAGCCTTC
size: NA; D: NA; V: TRBV2; J: TRBJ1-5; CDR3: CASMIGAKDQPQHF; DNA: TGTGCCAGCATGATCGGAGCGAAGGATCAGCCCCAGCATTTT
size: few; D: NA; V: TRBV2; J: TRBJ2-1; CDR3: CASSRDNEQFF; DNA: TGTGCCAGCAGTAGAGATAATGAGCAGTTCTTC
size: NA; D: NA; V: TRBV6-5; J: TRBJ2-7; CDR3: CASTPRPGAYEQYF; DNA: TGTGCCAGCACTCCCAGACCCGGGGCCTACGAGCAGTACTTC
size: once; D: NA; V: TRBV5-1; J: TRBJ2-5; CDR3: CASSPGDEETQYF; DNA: TGCGCCAGCAGCCCAGGGGACGAAGAGACCCAGTACTTC
size: NA; D: TRBD1; V: TRBV3-1/TRBV3-2; J: TRBJ1-6; CDR3: CASSQGQGDSPLHF; DNA: TGTGCCAGCAGCCAAGGACAGGGAGATTCACCCCTCCACTTT
size: NA; D: NA; V: TRBV5-1; J: TRBJ2-3; CDR3: CASTRTGLTDTDTQYF; DNA: TGCGCCAGCACCCGTACTGGGCTTACCGACACAGATACGCAGTATTTT
size: once; D: TRBD2; V: TRBV5-1; J: TRBJ2-3; CDR3: CASSWGLAVSTDTQYF; DNA: TGCGCCAGCAGCTGGGGACTAGCGGTTAGCACAGATACGCAGTATTTT
size: NA; D: TRBD2; V: TRBV5-4; J: TRBJ2-1; CDR3: CASSSRLAGPNEQFF; DNA: TGTGCCAGCAGCTCTCGACTAGCGGGCCCCAATGAGCAGTTCTTC
size: NA; D: NA; V: TRBV9; J: TRBJ1-2; CDR3: CASSPGLGVRYTF; DNA: TGTGCCAGCAGCCCAGGGTTAGGGGTACGGTACACCTTC
size: NA; D: TRBD2; V: TRBV7-8; J: TRBJ2-1; CDR3: CATVLAETYNEQFF; DNA: TGTGCCACCGTACTAGCGGAGACCTACAATGAGCAGTTCTTC
size: NA; D: TRBD2; V: TRBV4-2; J: TRBJ2-5; CDR3: CASSQSGDGRGETQYF; DNA: TGTGCCAGCAGCCAATCTGGGGACGGGAGGGGAGAGACCCAGTACTTC
size: once; D: TRBD1; V: TRBV9; J: TRBJ1-3; CDR3: CASSVGTGTGNTIYF; DNA: TGTGCCAGCAGCGTAGGGACAGGGACTGGAAACACCATATATTTT
size: NA; D: NA; V: TRBV19; J: TRBJ2-3; CDR3: CASSLLRGTDTQYF; DNA: TGTGCCAGTAGTCTCTTGCGGGGCACAGATACGCAGTATTTT
size: NA; D: TRBD2; V: TRBV5-4; J: TRBJ2-1; CDR3: CASSLGRLAAYNEQFF; DNA: TGTGCCAGCAGCTTGGGTCGACTAGCGGCTTACAATGAGCAGTTCTTC
size: NA; D: NA; V: TRBV4-1; J: TRBJ1-1; CDR3: CASTRVDTEAFF; DNA: TGCGCCAGCACCCGGGTCGACACTGAAGCTTTCTTT